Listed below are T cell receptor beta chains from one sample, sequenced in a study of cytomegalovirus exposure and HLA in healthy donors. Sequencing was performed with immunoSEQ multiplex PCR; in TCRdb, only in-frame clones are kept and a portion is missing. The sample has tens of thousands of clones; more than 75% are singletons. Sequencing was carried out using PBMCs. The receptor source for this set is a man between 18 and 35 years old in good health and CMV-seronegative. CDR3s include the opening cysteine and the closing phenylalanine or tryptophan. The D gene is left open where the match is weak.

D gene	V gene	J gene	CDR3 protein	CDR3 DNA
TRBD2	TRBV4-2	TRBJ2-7	CASSPLFSGGAYEQYF	TGTGCCAGCAGCCCCCTCTTTAGCGGGGGGGCCTACGAGCAGTACTTC
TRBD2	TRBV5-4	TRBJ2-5	CASSVSGTSGQTQYF	TGTGCCAGCAGCGTATCCGGGACTAGCGGGCAGACCCAGTACTTC
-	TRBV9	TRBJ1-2	CASSVDRNSYGYTF	TGTGCCAGCAGCGTAGATAGGAACAGCTATGGCTACACCTTC
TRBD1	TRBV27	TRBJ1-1	CASSPLGTQGANTEAFF	TGTGCCAGCAGTCCCCTGGGGACACAGGGGGCGAACACTGAAGCTTTCTTT
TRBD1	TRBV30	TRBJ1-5	CAWSVPGQGASQHF	TGTGCCTGGAGTGTACCCGGTCAGGGGGCGTCCCAGCATTTT
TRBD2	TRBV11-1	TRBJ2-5	CASSLNFGGGQETQYF	TGTGCCAGCAGCTTGAATTTCGGGGGGGGACAAGAGACCCAGTACTTC
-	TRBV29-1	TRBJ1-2	CSVVGAGSGNSWGYTF	TGCAGCGTTGTGGGGGCCGGATCCGGCAACTCCTGGGGCTACACCTTC
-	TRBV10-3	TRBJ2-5	CATARRDAQETQYF	TGTGCCACTGCGCGGAGGGACGCCCAAGAGACCCAGTACTTC
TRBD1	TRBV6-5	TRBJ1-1	CASSRRTGVTEAFF	TGTGCCAGCAGCAGACGGACAGGGGTTACTGAAGCTTTCTTT
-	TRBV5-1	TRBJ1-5	CASSLGGGAGQPQHF	TGCGCCAGCAGCTTGGGGGGTGGGGCAGGTCAGCCCCAGCATTTT